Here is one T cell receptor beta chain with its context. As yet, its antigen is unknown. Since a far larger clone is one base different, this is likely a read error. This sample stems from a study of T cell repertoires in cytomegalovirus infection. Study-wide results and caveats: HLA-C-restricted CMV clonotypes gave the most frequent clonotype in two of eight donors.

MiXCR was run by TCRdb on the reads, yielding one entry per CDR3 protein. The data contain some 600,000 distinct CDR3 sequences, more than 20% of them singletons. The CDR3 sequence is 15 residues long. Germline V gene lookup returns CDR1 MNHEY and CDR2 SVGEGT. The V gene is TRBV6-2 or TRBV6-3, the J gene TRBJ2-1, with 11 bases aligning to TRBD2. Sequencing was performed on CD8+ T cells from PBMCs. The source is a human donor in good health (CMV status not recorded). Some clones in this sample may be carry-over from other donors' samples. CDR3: CTSSPLAGGHNEQFF. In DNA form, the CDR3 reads TGTACCAGCAGCCCTCTAGCGGGGGGACACAATGAGCAGTTCTTC.